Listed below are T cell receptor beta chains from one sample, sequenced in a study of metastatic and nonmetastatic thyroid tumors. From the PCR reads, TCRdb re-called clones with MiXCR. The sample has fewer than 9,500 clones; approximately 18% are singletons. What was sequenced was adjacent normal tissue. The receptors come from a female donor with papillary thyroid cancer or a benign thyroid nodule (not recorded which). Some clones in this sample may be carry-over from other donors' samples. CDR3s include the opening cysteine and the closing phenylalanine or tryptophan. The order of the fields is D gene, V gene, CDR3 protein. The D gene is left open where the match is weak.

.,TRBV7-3,CASSLVGQARTGELFF
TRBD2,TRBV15,CATRDRDYLTDTQYF
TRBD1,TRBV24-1,CATSPGQGASYEQYF
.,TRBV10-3,CAISESWGEGSPLHF
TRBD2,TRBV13,CASSPGLAGTDTQYF
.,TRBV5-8,CASTLQGVDGYTF
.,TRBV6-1,CASRLRLGNEKLFF
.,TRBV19,CASKDGLNSPLHF
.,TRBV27,CASGRSPYEQYF
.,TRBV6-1,CASVGVYKYGYTF
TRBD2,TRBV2,CASNSGRGLDTQYF
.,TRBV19,CASSNPPTEAFF
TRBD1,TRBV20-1,CSALQGASYEQYF
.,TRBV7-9,CASSLGTSSYNEQFF
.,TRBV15,CATSRERRHTEAFF
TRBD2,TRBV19,CASSRGGRAVSTDTQYF
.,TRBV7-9,CASMADTQYF
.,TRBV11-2,CASSLGRQFWGGYTF
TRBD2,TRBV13,CASSSGLAGEGNEQFF
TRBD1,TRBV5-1,CASSLEGQGNEQYF
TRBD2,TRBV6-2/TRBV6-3,CASSFRGGSYNEQFF
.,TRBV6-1,CASSVKDNSPLHF
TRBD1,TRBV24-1,CATSDTAGTGLYNEQFF
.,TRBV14,CASSHGSPREQYF
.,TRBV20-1,CSARGRSYEAFF